The 8 T cell receptor beta chains below all came from one sample that was sequenced in a study of cytotoxic CD8 clonotypes in ibrutinib-treated CLL. Assay used: immunoSEQ multiplex PCR; TCRdb lists only in-frame clones, some missing. The profile shows 300,000 to 350,000 clones, around four fifths of them singletons. The material was PBMCs, obtained before ibrutinib treatment. Every receptor here comes from a human donor with chronic lymphocytic leukemia.

The V gene is TRBV4-3, the J gene TRBJ1-3, with D possibly being TRBD1 (5 bases). The length of the CDR3 is 16 residues. V was trimmed by 0 bases and J by 3 bases, leaving 12 bases between them. Germline-derived CDR1 and CDR2 are LGHNA and YSLEER. CDR3 sequence reads: CASSQDVTGVGNTIYF. The DNA of the CDR3 is TGCGCCAGCAGCCAAGACGTTACAGGAGTTGGAAACACCATATATTTT.

V and J are TRBV7-2 and TRBJ2-7; weak D call: TRBD1 (6 bases). V was trimmed by 4 bases and J by 0 bases, leaving 13 bases between them. The germline V gene encodes CDR1 SGHTA and CDR2 FQGNSA. The CDR3 length is 15 residues. The CDR3 sequence is CASSYGTLSSYEQYF. For the CDR3, the DNA is TGTGCCAGCAGCTACGGGACACTTAGCTCCTACGAGCAGTACTTC.

V and J are TRBV6-1 and TRBJ2-1, with TRBD2 as a possible D gene (5 bases). CDR3 size: 14 residues. Germline V CDR1 and CDR2: MNHNS, SASEGT. Trimming stripped 3 bases from V and 2 bases from J, with 8 bases between. The CDR3 DNA follows: TGTGCCAGCAGTGAGGGTAGCGCCTACAATGAGCAGTTCTTC. Translating it yields CASSEGSAYNEQFF.

The chain employs TRBV5-1 and TRBJ1-1, with a possible D match to TRBD1 (5 bases). The germline CDR1 and CDR2 sequences are SGHRS and YFSETQ. Trimming left V 1 base short and J 3 bases short, with 10 bases between. The CDR3 is made up of 14 amino acids. CDR3 loop: CASSLTGGDTEAFF. The CDR3 DNA reads as TGCGCCAGCAGCTTGACAGGTGGGGACACTGAAGCTTTCTTT.

The chain is built from TRBV9 and TRBJ2-3, with 12 bases matching TRBD2. Looked up from germline, CDR1 is SGDLS and CDR2 is YYNGEE. The junction had 4 bases not matched to a gene; V was cut back by 3 bases and J by 5 bases. This CDR3 has 15 amino acids. Here the CDR3 DNA reads TGTGCCAGCAGCGATCTAGCGGGAGGGGGAGATACGCAGTATTTT. Its protein product is CASSDLAGGGDTQYF.

Remarks on this clone: Germline and junction disagree at one end, which may indicate a read error. V usage is TRBV7-7 and J usage is TRBJ1-4; TRBD1 matches 12 bases. In germline, CDR1 is SSHAT, CDR2 FNYEAQ (reference sequence). The CDR3 runs to 14 residues. CDR3 in DNA: TGTGCTAGCAGCTCGGGACAGGGGGCGGGAAAACTGTTTTTT. It codes for CASSSGQGAGKLFF.

V usage is TRBV5-4 and J usage is TRBJ2-7, with TRBD1 matching 7 bases. V lost 1 base to trimming and J lost 1 base; unmatched junction nucleotides: 8. Germline CDR1 is SGHNT and CDR2 is YYREEE (reference sequence). This CDR3 contains 16 residues. The CDR3 DNA sequence: TGTGCCAGCAGCTTGCGAGGGGGCGCGATGTCCTACGAGCAGTACTTC. This translates into CASSLRGGAMSYEQYF.

This chain uses TRBV7-2 with TRBJ2-3, with a possible D match to TRBD2 (6 bases). Between the trimmed V and J ends, which lost 4 bases and 4 bases, there was a span of 6 bases. CDR3 length equals 12 residues. Germline values: CDR1 SGHTA, CDR2 FQGNSA. CDR3 region: CASSWGADTQYF. In DNA, the CDR3 is TGTGCCAGCAGCTGGGGGGCAGATACGCAGTATTTT.